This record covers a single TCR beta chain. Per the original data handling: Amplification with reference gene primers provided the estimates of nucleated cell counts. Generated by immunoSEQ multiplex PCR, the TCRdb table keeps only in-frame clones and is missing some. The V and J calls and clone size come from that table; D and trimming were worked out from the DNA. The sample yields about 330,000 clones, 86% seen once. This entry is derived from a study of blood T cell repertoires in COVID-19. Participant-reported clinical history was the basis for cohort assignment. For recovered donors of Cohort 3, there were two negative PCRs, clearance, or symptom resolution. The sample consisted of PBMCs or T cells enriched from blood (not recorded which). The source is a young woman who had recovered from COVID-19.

CDR3 DNA sequence: TGTGCCAGCAGTGATGCCCCGGGACAAAGCACAGATACGCAGTATTTT. As protein: CASSDAPGQSTDTQYF. The chain recombines TRBV6-1 with TRBJ2-3; tentatively, D is TRBD1 (6 bases). The CDR3 sequence is 16 residues long. The V gene's germline CDR1 is MNHNS and CDR2 SASEGT. V was trimmed by 3 bases and J by 0 bases, leaving 13 bases between them.